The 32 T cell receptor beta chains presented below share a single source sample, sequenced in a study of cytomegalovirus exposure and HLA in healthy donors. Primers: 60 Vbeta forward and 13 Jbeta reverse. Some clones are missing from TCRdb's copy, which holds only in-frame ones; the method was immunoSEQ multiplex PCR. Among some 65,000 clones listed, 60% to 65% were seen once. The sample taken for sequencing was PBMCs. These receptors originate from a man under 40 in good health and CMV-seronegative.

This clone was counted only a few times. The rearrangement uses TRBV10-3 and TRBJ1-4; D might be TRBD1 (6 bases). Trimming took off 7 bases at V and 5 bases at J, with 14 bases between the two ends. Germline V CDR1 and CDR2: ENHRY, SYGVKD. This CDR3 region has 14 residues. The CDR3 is CAIKGSGENEKLFF. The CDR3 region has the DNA TGTGCCATCAAGGGCTCAGGGGAGAATGAAAAACTGTTTTTT.

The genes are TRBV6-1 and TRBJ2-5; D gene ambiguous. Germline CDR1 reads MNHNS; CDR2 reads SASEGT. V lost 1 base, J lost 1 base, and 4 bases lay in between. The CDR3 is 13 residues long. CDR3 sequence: CASSEGLQETQYF. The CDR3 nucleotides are TGTGCCAGCAGTGAAGGACTCCAAGAGACCCAGTACTTC.

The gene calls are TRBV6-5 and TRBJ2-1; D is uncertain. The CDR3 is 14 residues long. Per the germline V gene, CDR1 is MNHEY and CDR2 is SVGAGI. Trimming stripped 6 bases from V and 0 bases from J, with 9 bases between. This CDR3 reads CASRLRSSYNEQFF. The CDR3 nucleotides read TGTGCCAGCAGGCTCCGGAGCTCCTACAATGAGCAGTTCTTC.

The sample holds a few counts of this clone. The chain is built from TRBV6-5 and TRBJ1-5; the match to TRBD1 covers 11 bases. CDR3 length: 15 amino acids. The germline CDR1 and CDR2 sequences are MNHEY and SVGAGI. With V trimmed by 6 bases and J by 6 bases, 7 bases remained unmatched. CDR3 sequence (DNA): TGTGCCAGCAGCCTCGGACAGGGGGCTTTTCAGCCCCAGCATTTT. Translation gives CASSLGQGAFQPQHF.

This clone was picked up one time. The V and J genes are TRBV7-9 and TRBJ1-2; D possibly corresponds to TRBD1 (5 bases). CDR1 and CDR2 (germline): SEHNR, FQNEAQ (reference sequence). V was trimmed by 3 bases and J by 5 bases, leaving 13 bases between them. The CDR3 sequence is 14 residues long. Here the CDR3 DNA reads TGTGCCAGCAGCTTCCCCGGGGAGGGGTATGGCTACACCTTC. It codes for CASSFPGEGYGYTF.

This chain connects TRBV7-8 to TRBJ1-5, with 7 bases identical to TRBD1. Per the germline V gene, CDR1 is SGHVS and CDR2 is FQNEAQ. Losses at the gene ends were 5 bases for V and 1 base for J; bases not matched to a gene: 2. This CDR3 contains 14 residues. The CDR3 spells CASSPTGSNQPQHF. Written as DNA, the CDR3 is TGTGCCAGCAGCCCGACAGGGAGCAATCAGCCCCAGCATTTT.

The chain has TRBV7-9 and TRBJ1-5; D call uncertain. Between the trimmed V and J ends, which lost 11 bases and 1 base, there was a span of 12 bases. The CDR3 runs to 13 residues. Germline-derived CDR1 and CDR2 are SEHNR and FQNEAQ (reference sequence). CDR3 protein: CALQSLSNQPQHF. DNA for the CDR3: TGTGCCCTACAGTCCCTAAGCAATCAGCCCCAGCATTTT. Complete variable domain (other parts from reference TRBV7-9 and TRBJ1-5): DTGVSQNPRHKITKRGQNVTFRCDPISEHNRLYWYRQTLGQGPEFLTYFQNEAQLEKSRLLSDRFSAERPKGSFSTLEIQRTEQGDSAMYLCALQSLSNQPQHFGDGTRLSIL.

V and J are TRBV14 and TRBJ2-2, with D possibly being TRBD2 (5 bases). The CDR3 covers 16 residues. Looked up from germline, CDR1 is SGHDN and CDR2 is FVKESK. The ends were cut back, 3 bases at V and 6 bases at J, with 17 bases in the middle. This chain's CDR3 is CASSHRRPSGPGELFF. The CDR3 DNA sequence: TGTGCCAGCAGCCACCGGCGGCCCAGCGGCCCCGGGGAGCTGTTTTTT.

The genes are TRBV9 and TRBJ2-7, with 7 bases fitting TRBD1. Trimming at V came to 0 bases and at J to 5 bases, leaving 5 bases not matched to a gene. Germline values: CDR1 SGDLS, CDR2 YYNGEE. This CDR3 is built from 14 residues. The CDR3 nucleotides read TGTGCCAGCAGCGTAGCTATAGGGGGCAACGAGCAGTACTTC. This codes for CASSVAIGGNEQYF.

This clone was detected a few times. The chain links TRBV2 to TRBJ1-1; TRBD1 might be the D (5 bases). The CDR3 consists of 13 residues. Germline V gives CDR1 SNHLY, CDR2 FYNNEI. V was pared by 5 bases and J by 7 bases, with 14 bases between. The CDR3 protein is CASSLGTGVEAFF. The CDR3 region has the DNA TGTGCCAGCAGTCTCGGGACGGGGGTTGAAGCTTTCTTT.

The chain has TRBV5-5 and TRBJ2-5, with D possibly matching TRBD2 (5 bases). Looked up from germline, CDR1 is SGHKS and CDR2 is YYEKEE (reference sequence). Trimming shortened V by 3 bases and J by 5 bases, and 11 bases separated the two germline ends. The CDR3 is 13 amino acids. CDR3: CASSWSRVETQYF. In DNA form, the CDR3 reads TGTGCCAGCAGCTGGTCGAGGGTGGAGACCCAGTACTTC.

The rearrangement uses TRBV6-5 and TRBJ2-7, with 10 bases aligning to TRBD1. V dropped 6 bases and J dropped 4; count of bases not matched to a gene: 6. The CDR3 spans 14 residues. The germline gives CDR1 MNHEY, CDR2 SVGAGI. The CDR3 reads CASSQGQGRYEQYF. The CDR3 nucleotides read TGTGCCAGCAGCCAGGGACAGGGGCGTTACGAGCAGTACTTC.

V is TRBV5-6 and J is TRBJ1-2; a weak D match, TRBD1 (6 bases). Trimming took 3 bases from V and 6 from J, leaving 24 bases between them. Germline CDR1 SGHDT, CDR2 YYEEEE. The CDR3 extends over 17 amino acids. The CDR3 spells CASSYTSRDTNLHGYTF. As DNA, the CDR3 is TGTGCCAGCAGCTATACCTCCCGGGACACAAACCTACATGGCTACACCTTC.

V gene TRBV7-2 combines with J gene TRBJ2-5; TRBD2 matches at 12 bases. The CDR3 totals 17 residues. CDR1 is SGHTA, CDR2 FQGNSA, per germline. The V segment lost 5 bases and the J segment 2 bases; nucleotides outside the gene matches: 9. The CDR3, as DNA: TGTGCCAGCAGCCTGGGAATCCTAGCGGGGGGGCAAGAGACCCAGTACTTC. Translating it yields CASSLGILAGGQETQYF.

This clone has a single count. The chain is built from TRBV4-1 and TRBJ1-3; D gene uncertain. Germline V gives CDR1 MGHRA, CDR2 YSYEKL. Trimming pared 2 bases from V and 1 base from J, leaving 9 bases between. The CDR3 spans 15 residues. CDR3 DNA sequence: TGCGCCAGCAGCCAATGGGCCGTTTCTGGAAACACCATATATTTT. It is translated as CASSQWAVSGNTIYF.

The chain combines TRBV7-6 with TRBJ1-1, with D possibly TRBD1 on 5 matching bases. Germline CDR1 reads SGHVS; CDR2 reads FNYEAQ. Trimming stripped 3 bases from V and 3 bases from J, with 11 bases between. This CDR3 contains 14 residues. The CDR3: CASSFGGRHTEAFF. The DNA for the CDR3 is TGTGCCAGCAGCTTTGGGGGGAGGCACACTGAAGCTTTCTTT.

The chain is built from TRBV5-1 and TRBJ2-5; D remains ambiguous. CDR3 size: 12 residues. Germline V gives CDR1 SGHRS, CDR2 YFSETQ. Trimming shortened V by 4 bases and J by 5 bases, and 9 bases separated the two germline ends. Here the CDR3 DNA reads TGCGCCAGCAGCGAGGTCGGTGAGACCCAGTACTTC. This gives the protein CASSEVGETQYF. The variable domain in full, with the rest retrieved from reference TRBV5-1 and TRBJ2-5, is KAGVTQTPRYLIKTRGQQVTLSCSPISGHRSVSWYQQTPGQGLQFLFEYFSETQRNKGNFPGRFSGRQFSNSRSEMNVSTLELGDSALYLCASSEVGETQYFGPGTRLLVL.

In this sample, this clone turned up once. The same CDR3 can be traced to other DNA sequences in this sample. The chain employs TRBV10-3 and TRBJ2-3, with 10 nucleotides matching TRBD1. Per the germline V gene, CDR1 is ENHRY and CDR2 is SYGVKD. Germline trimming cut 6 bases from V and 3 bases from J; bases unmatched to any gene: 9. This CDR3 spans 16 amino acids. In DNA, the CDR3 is TGTGCCATCAGCTCGACAGGGGGCTTAGAGACAGATACGCAGTATTTT. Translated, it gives CAISSTGGLETDTQYF.

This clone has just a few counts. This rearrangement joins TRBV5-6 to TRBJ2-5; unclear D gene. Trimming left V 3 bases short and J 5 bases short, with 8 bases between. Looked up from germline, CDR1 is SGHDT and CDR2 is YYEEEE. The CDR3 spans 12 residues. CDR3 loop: CASSSLIETQYF. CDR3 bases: TGTGCCAGCAGCTCACTAATCGAGACCCAGTACTTC.

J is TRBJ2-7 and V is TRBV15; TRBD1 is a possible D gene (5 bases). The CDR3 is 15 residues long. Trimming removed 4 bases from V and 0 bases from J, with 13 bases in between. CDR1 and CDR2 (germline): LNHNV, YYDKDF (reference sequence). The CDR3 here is CATSTQLDSSYEQYF. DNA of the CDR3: TGTGCCACCAGCACACAGCTTGACAGCTCCTACGAGCAGTACTTC.

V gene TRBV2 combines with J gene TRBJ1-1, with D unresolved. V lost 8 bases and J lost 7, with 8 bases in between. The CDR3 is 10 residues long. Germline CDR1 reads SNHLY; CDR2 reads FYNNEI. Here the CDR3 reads CASERLEAFF. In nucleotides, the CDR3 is TGTGCCAGCGAGAGGCTTGAAGCTTTCTTT.

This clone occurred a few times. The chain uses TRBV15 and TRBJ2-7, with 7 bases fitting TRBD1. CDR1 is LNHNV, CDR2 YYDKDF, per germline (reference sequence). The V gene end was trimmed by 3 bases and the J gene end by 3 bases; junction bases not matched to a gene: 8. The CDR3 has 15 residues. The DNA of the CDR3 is TGTGCCACCAGCAGTGAACAGGGGCCGAGCTACGAGCAGTACTTC. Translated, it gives CATSSEQGPSYEQYF.

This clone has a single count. The CDR3 DNA reads as TGCAGCGTAAGACGGGGGGACAACTATGGCTACACCTTC. Its translation: CSVRRGDNYGYTF. The genes are TRBV29-1 and TRBJ1-2; weak D call: TRBD1 (5 bases). Deletions cut 6 bases from V and 2 bases from J, with 13 bases between. The CDR3 consists of 13 residues. Germline V gives CDR1 SQVTM, CDR2 ANQGSEA.

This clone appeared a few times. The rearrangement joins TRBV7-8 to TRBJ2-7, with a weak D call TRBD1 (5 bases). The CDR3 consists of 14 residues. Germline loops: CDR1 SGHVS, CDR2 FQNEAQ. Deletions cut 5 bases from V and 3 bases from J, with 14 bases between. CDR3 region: CASSPVGASYEQYF. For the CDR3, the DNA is TGTGCCAGCAGCCCTGTTGGGGCCAGCTACGAGCAGTACTTC.

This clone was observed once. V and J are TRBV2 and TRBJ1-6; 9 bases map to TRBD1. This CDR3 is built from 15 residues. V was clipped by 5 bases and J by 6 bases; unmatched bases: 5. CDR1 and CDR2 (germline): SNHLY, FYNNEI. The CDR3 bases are TGTGCCAGCAGTCTTCGACAGGGGGGTAATTCACCCCTCCACTTT. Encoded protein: CASSLRQGGNSPLHF. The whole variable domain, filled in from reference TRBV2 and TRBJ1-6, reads EPEVTQTPSHQVTQMGQEVILRCVPISNHLYFYWYRQILGQKVEFLVSFYNNEISEKSEIFDDQFSVERPDGSNFTLKIRSTKLEDSAMYFCASSLRQGGNSPLHFGNGTRLTVT.

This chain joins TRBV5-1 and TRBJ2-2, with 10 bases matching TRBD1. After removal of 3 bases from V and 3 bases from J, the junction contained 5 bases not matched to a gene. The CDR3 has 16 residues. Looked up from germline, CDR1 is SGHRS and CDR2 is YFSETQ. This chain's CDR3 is CASSSGTGVYTGELFF. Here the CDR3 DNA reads TGCGCCAGCAGCTCCGGGACAGGGGTCTACACCGGGGAGCTGTTTTTT.

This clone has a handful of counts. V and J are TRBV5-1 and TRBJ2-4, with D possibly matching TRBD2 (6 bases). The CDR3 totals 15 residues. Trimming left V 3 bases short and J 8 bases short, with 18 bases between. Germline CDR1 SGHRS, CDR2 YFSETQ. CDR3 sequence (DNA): TGCGCCAGCAGCTCGGAAGGAAGGGGACTTGACATTCAGTACTTC. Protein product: CASSSEGRGLDIQYF.

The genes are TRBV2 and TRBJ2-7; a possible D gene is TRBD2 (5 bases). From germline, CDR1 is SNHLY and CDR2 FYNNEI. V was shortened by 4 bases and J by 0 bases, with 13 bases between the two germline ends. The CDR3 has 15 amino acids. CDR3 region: CASSGFSAGSYEQYF. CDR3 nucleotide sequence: TGTGCCAGCAGTGGGTTTAGCGCTGGCTCCTACGAGCAGTACTTC.

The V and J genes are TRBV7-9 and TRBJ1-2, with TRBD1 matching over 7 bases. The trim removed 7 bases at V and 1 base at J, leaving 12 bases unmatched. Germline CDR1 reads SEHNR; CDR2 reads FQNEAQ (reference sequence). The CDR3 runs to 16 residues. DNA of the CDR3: TGTGCCAGCACCCGGAGCCAGGGGGGCCTTAACTATGGCTACACCTTC. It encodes CASTRSQGGLNYGYTF. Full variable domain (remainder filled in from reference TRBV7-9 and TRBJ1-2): DTGVSQNPRHKITKRGQNVTFRCDPISEHNRLYWYRQTLGQGPEFLTYFQNEAQLEKSRLLSDRFSAERPKGSFSTLEIQRTEQGDSAMYLCASTRSQGGLNYGYTFGSGTRLTVV.

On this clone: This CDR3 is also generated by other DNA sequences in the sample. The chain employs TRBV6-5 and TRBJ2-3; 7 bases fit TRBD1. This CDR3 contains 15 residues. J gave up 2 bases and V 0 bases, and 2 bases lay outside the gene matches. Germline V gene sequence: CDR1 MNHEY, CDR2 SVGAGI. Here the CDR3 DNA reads TGTGCCAGCAGTTACTCGGGACAGCTCACAGATACGCAGTATTTT. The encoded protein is CASSYSGQLTDTQYF.

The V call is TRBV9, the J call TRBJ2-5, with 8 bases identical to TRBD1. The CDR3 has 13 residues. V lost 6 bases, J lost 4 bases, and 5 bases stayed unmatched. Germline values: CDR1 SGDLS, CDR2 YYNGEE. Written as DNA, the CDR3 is TGTGCCAGCACCAGAGGACAGGGAGAGACCCAGTACTTC. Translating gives CASTRGQGETQYF.

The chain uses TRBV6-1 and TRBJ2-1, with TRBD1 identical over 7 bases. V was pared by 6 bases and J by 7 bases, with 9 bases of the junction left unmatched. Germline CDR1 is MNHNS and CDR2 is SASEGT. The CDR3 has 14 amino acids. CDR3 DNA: TGTGCCAGCAGCACCGGGACAGCCTTTAATGAGCAGTTCTTC. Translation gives CASSTGTAFNEQFF.